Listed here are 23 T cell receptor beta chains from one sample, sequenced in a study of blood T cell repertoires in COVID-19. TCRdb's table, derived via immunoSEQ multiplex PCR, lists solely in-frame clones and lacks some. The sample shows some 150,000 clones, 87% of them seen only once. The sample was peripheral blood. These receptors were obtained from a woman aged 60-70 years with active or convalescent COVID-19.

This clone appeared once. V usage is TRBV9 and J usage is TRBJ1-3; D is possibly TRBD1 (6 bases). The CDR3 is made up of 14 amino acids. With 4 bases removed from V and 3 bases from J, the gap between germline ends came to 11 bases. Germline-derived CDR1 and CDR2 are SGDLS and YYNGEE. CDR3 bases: TGTGCCAGCAGCCAGCGGACAGATGGAAACACCATATATTTT. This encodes CASSQRTDGNTIYF.

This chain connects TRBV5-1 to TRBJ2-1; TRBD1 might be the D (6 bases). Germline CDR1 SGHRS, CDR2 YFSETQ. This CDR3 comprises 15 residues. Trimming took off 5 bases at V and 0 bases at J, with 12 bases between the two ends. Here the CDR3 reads CASRVGGSSYNEQFF. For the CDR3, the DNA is TGCGCCAGCAGGGTTGGGGGCTCCTCCTACAATGAGCAGTTCTTC.

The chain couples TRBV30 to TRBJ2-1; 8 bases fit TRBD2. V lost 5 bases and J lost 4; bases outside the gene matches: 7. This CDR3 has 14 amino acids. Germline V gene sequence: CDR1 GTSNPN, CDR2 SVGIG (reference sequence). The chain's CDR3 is CAWGSGRPYNEQFF. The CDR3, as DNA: TGTGCCTGGGGGAGCGGGAGACCTTACAATGAGCAGTTCTTC. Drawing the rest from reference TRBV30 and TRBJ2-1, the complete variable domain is SQTIHQWPATLVQPVGSPLSLECTVEGTSNPNLYWYRQAAGRGLQLLFYSVGIGQISSEVPQNLSASRPQDRQFILSSKKLLLSDSGFYLCAWGSGRPYNEQFFGPGTRLTVL.

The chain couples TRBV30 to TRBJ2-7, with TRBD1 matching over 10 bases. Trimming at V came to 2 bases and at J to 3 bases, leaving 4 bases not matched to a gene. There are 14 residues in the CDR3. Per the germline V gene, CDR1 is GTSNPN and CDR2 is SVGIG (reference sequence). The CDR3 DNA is TGTGCCTGGAGTTCCGGGACAGGGGACTACGAGCAGTACTTC. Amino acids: CAWSSGTGDYEQYF.

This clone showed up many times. The CDR3 loop is CAISEGPDRVGGYTF. The CDR3 DNA is TGTGCCATCAGTGAGGGGCCCGACAGGGTAGGTGGCTACACCTTC. The rearrangement joins TRBV10-3 to TRBJ1-2; 7 bases fit TRBD1. The CDR3 loop spans 15 amino acids. Losses at the gene ends were 2 bases for V and 7 bases for J; bases not matched to a gene: 10. Per germline, CDR1 ENHRY and CDR2 SYGVKD.

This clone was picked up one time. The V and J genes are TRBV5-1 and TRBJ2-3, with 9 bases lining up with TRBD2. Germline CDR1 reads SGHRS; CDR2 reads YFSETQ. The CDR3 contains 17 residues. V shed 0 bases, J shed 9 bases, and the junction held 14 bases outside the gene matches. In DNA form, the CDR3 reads TGCGCCAGCAGCTTGGCCTCCGAGGCGGGGGGGCCAGGCACGCAGTATTTT. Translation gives CASSLASEAGGPGTQYF.

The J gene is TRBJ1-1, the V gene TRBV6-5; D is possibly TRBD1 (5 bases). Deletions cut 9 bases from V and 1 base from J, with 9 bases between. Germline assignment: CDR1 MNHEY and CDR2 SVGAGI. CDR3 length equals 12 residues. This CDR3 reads CASDTGNTEAFF. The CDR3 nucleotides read TGTGCCAGTGACACAGGGAACACTGAAGCTTTCTTT.

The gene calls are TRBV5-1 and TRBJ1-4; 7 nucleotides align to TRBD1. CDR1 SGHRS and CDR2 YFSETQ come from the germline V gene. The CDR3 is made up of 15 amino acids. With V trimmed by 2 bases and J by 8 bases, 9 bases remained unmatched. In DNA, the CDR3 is TGCGCCAGCAGCTTCGACAGGGCAGGAGAGGAAAAACTGTTTTTT. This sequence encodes CASSFDRAGEEKLFF.

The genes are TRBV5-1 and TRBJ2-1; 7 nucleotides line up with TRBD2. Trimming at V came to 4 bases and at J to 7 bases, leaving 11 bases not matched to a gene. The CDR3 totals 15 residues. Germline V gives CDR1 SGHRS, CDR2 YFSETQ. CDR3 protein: CASSLGGRGLNEQFF. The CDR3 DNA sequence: TGCGCCAGCAGCCTCGGGGGGAGGGGCTTAAATGAGCAGTTCTTC.

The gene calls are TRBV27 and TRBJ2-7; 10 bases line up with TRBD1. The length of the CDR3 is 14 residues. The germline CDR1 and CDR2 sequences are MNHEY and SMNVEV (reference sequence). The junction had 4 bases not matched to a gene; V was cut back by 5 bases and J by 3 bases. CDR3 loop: CASSTRTGGYEQYF. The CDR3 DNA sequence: TGTGCCAGCAGTACCAGGACAGGGGGCTACGAGCAGTACTTC.

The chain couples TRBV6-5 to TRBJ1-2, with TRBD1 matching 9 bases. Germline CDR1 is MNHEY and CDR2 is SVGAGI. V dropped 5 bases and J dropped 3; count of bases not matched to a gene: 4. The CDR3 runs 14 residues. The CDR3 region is CASSPGQGYYGYTF. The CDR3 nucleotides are TGTGCCAGCAGTCCGGGACAGGGCTACTATGGCTACACCTTC.

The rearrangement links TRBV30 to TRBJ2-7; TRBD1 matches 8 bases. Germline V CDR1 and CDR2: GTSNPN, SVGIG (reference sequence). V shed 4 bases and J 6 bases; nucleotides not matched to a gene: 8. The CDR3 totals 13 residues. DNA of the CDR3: TGTGCCTGGACTGTACAGGGGGAAGGCGAGCAGTACTTC. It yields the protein CAWTVQGEGEQYF.

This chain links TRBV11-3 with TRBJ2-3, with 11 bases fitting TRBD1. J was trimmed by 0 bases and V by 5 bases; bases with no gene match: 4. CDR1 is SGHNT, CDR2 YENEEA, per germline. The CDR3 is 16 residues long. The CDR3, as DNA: TGTGCCAGCAGCGTCGGACAGGGGGCTAGCACAGATACGCAGTATTTT. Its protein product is CASSVGQGASTDTQYF.

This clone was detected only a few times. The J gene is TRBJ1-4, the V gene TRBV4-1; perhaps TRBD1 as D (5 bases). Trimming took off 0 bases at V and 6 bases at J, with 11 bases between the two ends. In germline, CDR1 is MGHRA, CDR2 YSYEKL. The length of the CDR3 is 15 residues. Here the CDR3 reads CASSQEEQVDEKLFF. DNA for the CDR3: TGCGCCAGCAGCCAAGAAGAACAGGTGGATGAAAAACTGTTTTTT.

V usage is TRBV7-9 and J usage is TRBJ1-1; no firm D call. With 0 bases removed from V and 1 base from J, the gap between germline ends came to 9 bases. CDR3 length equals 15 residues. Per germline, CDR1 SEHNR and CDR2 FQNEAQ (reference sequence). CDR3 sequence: CASSLAHSWNTEAFF. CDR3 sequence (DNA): TGTGCCAGCAGCTTAGCACACAGCTGGAACACTGAAGCTTTCTTT.

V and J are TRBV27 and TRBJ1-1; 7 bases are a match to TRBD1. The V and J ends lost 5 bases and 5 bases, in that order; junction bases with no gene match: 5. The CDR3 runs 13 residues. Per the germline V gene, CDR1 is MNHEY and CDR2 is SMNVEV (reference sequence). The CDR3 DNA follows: TGTGCCAGCAGTACCCCACAGGGGACTGAAGCTTTCTTT. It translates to CASSTPQGTEAFF.

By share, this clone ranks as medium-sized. CDR3 nucleotides: TGTGCCAGCTCACTGGGAGTTGGAAACTACGAGCAGTACTTC. Amino acid sequence: CASSLGVGNYEQYF. This chain connects TRBV18 to TRBJ2-7; D may be TRBD2 (5 bases). Germline V gene sequence: CDR1 KGHSH, CDR2 LQKENI. The V end was cut by 4 bases, the J end by 3 bases, with 13 bases between. This CDR3 region has 14 residues.

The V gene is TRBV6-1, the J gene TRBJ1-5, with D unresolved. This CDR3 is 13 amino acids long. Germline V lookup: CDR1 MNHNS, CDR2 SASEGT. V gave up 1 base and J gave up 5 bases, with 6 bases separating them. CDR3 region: CASSEDSHQPQHF. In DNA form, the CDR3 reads TGTGCCAGCAGTGAAGACAGTCATCAGCCCCAGCATTTT.

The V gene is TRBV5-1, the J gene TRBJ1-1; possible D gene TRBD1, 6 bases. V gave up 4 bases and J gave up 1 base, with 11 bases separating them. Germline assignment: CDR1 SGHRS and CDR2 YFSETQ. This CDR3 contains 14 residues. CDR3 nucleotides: TGCGCCAGCAGCCACAGGGCAGAGAACACTGAAGCTTTCTTT. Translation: CASSHRAENTEAFF.

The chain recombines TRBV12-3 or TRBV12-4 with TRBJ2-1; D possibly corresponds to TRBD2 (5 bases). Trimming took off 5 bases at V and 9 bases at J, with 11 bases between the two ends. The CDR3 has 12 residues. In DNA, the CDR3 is TGTGCCAGCAGTCTAACGGGGTCTGAGCAGTTCTTC. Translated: CASSLTGSEQFF.

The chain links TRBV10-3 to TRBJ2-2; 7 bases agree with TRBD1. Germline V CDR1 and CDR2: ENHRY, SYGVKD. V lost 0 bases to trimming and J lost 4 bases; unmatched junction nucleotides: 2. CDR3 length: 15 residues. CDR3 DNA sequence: TGTGCCATCAGTGAGTCAGCAGGGGGCACCGGGGAGCTGTTTTTT. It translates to CAISESAGGTGELFF.

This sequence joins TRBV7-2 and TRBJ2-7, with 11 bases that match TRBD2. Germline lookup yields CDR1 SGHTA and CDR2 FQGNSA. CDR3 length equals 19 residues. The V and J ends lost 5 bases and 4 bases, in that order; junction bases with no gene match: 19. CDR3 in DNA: TGTGCCAGCAGCAACCCGGCGCTAGCGGGGGGAAGTAACCTATACGAGCAGTACTTC. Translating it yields CASSNPALAGGSNLYEQYF.

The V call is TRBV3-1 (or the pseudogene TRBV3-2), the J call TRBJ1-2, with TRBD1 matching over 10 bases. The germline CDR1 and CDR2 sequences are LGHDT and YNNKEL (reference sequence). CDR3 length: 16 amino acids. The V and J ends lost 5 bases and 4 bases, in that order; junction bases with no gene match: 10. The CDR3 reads CASSSSPGQGIYGYTF. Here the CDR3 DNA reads TGTGCCAGCAGCTCTTCTCCGGGACAGGGGATCTATGGCTACACCTTC.